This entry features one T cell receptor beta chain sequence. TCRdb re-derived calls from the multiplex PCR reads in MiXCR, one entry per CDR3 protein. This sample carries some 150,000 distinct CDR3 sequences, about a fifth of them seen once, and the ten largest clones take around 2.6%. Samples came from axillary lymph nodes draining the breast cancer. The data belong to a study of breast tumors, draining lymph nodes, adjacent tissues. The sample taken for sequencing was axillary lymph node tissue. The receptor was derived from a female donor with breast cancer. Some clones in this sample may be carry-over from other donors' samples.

The CDR3 nucleotides are TGTGCCAGCAGCGTGCCGGGATTACTCATCCACGAGCAGTACTTC. This codes for CASSVPGLLIHEQYF. The chain couples TRBV5-8 to TRBJ2-7; possibly TRBD2 for D (5 bases). Germline assignment: CDR1 SGHTS and CDR2 YDEGEE. Trimming took 4 bases from V and 5 from J, leaving 19 bases between them. The CDR3 length is 15 residues.